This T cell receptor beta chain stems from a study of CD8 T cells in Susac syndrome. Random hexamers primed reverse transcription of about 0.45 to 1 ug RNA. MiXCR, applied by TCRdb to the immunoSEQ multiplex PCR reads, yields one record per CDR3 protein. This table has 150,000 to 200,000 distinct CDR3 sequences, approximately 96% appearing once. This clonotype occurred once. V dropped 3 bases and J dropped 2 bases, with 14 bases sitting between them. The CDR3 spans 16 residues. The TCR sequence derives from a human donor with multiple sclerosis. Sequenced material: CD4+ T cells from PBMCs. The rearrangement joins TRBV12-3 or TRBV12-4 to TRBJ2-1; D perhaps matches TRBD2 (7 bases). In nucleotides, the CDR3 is TGTGCCAGCAGTTTTGGGTACGGGGGGCCCTACAATGAGCAGTTCTTC. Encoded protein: CASSFGYGGPYNEQFF.